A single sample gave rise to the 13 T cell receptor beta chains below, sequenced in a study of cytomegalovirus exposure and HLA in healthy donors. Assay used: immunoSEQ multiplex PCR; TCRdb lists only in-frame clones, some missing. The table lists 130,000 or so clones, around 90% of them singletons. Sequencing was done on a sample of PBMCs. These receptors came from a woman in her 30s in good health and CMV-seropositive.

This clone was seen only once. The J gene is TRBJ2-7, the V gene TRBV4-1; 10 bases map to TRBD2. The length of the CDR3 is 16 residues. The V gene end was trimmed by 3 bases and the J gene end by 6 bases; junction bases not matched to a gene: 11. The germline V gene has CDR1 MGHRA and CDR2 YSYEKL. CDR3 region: CASSHDDSGRFSEQYF. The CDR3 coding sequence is TGCGCCAGCAGCCACGACGATAGCGGGAGGTTTTCCGAGCAGTACTTC.

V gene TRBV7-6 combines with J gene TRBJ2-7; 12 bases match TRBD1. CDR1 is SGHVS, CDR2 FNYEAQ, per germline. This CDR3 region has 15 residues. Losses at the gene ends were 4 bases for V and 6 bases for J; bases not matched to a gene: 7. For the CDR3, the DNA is TGTGCCAGCAGCTCCCCGGGACAGGGGGCTCTCGAGCAGTACTTC. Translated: CASSSPGQGALEQYF.

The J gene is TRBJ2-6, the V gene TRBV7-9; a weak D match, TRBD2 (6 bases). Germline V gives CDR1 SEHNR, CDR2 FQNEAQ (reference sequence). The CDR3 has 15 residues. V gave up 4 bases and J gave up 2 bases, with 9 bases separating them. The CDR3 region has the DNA TGTGCCAGCAGCTCGGGGGATCCTGGGGCCAACGTCCTGACTTTC. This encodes CASSSGDPGANVLTF.

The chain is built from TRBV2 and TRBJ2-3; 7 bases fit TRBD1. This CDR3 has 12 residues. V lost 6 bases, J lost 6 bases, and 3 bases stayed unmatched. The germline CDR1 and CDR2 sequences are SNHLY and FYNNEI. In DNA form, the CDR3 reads TGTGCCAGCAGATTACAGGGGGATACGCAGTATTTT. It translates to CASRLQGDTQYF.

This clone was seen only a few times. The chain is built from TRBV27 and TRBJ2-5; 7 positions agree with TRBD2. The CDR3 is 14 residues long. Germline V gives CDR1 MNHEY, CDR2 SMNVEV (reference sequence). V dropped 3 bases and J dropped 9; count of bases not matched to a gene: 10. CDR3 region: CASSFSHGTTPQYF. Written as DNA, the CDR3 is TGTGCCAGCAGTTTCTCTCACGGGACTACGCCCCAGTACTTC.

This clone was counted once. This CDR3 reads CASSFWVGRTGQGTDTQYF. The CDR3, as DNA: TGTGCCAGCAGCTTTTGGGTGGGAAGAACGGGACAGGGTACAGATACGCAGTATTTT. The chain employs TRBV7-2 and TRBJ2-3; 9 positions agree with TRBD1. CDR1 and CDR2 (germline): SGHTA, FQGNSA. V was clipped by 3 bases and J by 3 bases; unmatched bases: 16. The CDR3 is 19 residues long.

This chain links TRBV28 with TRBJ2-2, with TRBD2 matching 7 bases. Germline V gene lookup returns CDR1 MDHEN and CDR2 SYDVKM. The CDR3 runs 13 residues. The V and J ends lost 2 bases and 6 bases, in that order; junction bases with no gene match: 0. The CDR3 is CASSLGGAGELFF. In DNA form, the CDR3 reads TGTGCCAGCAGTTTAGGGGGGGCCGGGGAGCTGTTTTTT.

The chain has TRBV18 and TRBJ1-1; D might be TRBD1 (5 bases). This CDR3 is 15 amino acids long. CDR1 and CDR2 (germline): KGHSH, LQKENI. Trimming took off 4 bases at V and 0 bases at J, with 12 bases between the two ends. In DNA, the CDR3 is TGTGCCAGCTCACTTCCAGGGTTTATGAACACTGAAGCTTTCTTT. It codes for CASSLPGFMNTEAFF. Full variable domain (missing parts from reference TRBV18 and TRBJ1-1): NAGVMQNPRHLVRRRGQEARLRCSPMKGHSHVYWYRQLPEEGLKFMVYLQKENIIDESGMPKERFSAEFPKEGPSILRIQQVVRGDSAAYFCASSLPGFMNTEAFFGQGTRLTVV.

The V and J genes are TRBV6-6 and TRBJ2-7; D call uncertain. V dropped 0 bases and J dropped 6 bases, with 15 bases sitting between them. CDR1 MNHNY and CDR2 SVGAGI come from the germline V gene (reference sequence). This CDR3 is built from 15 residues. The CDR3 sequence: CASSYSPTVVAEQYF. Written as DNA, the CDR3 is TGTGCCAGCAGTTACTCGCCGACTGTAGTGGCCGAGCAGTACTTC.

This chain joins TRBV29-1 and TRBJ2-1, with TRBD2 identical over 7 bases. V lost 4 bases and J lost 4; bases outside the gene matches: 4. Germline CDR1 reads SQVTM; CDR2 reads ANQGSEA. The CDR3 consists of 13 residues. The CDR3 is CSVAASGYNEQFF. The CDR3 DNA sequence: TGCAGCGTTGCTGCTAGCGGTTACAATGAGCAGTTCTTC.

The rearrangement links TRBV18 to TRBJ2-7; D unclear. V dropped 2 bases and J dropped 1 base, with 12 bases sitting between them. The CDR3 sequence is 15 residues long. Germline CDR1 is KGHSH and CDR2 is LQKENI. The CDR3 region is CASSPGQASSYEQYF. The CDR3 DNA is TGTGCCAGCTCACCAGGGCAGGCGAGTTCCTACGAGCAGTACTTC.

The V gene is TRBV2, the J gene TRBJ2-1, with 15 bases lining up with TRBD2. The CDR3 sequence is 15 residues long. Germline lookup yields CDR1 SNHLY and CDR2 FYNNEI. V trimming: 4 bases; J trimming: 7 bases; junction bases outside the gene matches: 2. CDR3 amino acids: CASSGTSGRGNEQFF. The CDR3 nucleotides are TGTGCCAGCAGTGGGACTAGCGGGAGGGGGAATGAGCAGTTCTTC.

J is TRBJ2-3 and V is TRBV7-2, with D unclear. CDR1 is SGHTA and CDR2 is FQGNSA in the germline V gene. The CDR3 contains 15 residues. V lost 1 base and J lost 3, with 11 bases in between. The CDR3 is CASSLEAARTDTQYF. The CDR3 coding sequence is TGTGCCAGCAGCTTAGAGGCGGCTAGGACAGATACGCAGTATTTT.